A single sample is the source of the 5 T cell receptor beta chains below, sequenced in a study of cytomegalovirus exposure and HLA in healthy donors. It was with 60 Vbeta and 13 Jbeta primers that the PCR ran. The protocol was immunoSEQ multiplex PCR, while the TCRdb copy is restricted to in-frame clones and leaves out a portion. The table for this sample gives roughly 34,000 clones. The sample comprised PBMCs. Receptors were obtained from a middle-aged woman in good health and CMV-seropositive.

The rearrangement links TRBV20-1 to TRBJ2-7; D ambiguous. The CDR3 is made up of 11 amino acids. Per the germline V gene, CDR1 is DFQATT and CDR2 is SNEGSKA (reference sequence). Trimming took off 4 bases at V and 8 bases at J, with 12 bases between the two ends. CDR3: CSATFWAQQYF. CDR3 nucleotide sequence: TGCAGTGCTACCTTTTGGGCACAGCAGTACTTC.

CDR3 sequence reads: CASSPGQGYYNEQFF. The CDR3 DNA is TGTGCCAGCAGCCCGGGACAGGGGTACTACAATGAGCAGTTCTTC. This chain links TRBV7-6 with TRBJ2-1, with TRBD1 matching 10 bases. Germline CDR1 is SGHVS and CDR2 is FNYEAQ. There are 15 residues in the CDR3. The J segment lost 3 bases and the V segment lost 5 bases, leaving 4 bases of the junction unmatched. Supplemented by reference TRBV7-6 and TRBJ2-1, the full variable domain reads GAGVSQSPRYKVTKRGQDVALRCDPISGHVSLYWYRQALGQGPEFLTYFNYEAQQDKSGLPNDRFSAERPEGSISTLTIQRTEQRDSAMYRCASSPGQGYYNEQFFGPGTRLTVL.

V and J are TRBV10-3 and TRBJ2-5; 7 bases agree with TRBD2. Trimming at V came to 3 bases and at J to 4 bases, leaving 5 bases not matched to a gene. This CDR3 is built from 14 residues. The germline gives CDR1 ENHRY, CDR2 SYGVKD. DNA of the CDR3: TGTGCCATCAGTGAACTGGCGGGAGTAGAGACCCAGTACTTC. Translating it yields CAISELAGVETQYF.

The V gene is TRBV5-4, the J gene TRBJ2-7; D is unresolved. Germline V gene sequence: CDR1 SGHNT, CDR2 YYREEE (reference sequence). This CDR3 contains 12 residues. The V end was cut by 1 base, the J end by 2 bases, with 4 bases between. This CDR3 is CASSLFAYEQYF. As DNA, the CDR3 is TGTGCCAGCAGCTTGTTCGCCTACGAGCAGTACTTC.

J is TRBJ2-1 and V is TRBV7-8; 12 bases agree with TRBD2. The CDR3 covers 16 residues. In germline, CDR1 is SGHVS, CDR2 FQNEAQ. The V and J ends lost 7 bases and 4 bases, in that order; junction bases with no gene match: 8. CDR3 in amino acids: CASNTGTSGPYNEQFF. The CDR3 DNA is TGTGCCAGCAACACTGGGACTAGCGGGCCTTACAATGAGCAGTTCTTC.